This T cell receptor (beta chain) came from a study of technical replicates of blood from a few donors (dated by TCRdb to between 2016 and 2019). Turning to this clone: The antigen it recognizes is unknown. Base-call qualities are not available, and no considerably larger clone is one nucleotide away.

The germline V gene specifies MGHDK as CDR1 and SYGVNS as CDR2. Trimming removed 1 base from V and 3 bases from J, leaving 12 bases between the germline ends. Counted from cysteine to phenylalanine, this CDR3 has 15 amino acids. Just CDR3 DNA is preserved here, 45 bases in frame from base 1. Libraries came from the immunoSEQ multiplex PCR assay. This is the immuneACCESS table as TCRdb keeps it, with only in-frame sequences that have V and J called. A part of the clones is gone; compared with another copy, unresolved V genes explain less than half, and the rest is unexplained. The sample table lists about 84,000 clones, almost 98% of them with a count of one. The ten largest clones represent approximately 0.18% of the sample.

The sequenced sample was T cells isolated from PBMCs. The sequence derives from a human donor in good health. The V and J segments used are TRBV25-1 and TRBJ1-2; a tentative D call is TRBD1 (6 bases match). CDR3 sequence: CASSEWGRGDYGYTF. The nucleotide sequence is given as TGTGCCAGCAGTGAATGGGGCAGGGGCGACTATGGCTACACCTTC.